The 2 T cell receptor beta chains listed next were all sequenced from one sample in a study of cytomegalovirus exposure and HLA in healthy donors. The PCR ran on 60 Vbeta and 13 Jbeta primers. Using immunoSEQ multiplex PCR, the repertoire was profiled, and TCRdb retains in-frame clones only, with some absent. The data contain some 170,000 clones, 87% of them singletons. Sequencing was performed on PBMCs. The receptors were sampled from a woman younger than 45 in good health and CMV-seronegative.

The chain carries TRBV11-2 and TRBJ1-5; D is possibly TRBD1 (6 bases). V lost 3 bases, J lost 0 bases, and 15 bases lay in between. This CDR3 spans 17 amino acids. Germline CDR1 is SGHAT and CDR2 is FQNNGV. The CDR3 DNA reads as TGTGCCAGCAGCTTGGGGGTCAGGGGTCCTAGCAATCAGCCCCAGCATTTT. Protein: CASSLGVRGPSNQPQHF.

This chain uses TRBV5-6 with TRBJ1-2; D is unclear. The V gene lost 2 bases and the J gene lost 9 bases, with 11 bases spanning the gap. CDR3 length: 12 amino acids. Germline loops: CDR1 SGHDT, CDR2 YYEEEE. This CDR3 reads CASSFGVTRYTF. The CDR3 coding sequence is TGTGCCAGCAGCTTCGGGGTAACTCGCTACACCTTC.